This T cell receptor beta chain was recorded in a study of blood T cell repertoires in COVID-19. About the research overall: Sites across the United States, Italy and Spain contributed samples from acute and convalescent COVID-19. In each case, the material was cDNA or gDNA derived from T cells, B-cell-depleted T cells, or PBMCs.

In the authors' workflow: Counts of nucleated cells, estimated from reference gene primer amplification, were obtained. Clones were read by immunoSEQ multiplex PCR, and TCRdb kept only the in-frame ones, dropping some. The DNA was the basis for D and trimming; V, J and clone size are from that table. The sample contains over 150,000 clones, under 90% of which appear only once. Trimming pared 1 base from V and 0 bases from J, leaving 13 bases between. The CDR3 is 16 amino acids. Germline CDR1 MGHRA, CDR2 YSYEKL. This TCR derives from a woman aged 80 or older with active or convalescent COVID-19. The sequenced sample consisted of peripheral blood. The rearrangement joins TRBV4-1 to TRBJ2-7; the D is unclear. The CDR3 nucleotides are TGCGCCAGCAGCCAAGGCAGTTATTCAAGCTCCTACGAGCAGTACTTC. It encodes CASSQGSYSSSYEQYF.